This entry lists 24 T cell receptor beta chains sequenced from one sample in a study of shared clonotypes between healthy human individuals. Naive CD8 cells were CD45RO-negative, positively selected for CCR7, excluding terminally differentiated effector memory CD45RA+ cells. Clones were read by immunoSEQ multiplex PCR, and TCRdb kept only the in-frame ones, dropping some. Found here are around 2,000,000 clones, about 95% of them singletons; the top ten hold 1.2%. The material sequenced was naive CD8+ T cells sorted from blood. These TCRs come from a man aged 18-30 years in good health.

The chain couples TRBV7-8 to TRBJ2-7, with 7 positions matching TRBD1. V shed 7 bases, J shed 2 bases, and the junction held 8 bases outside the gene matches. Per the germline V gene, CDR1 is SGHVS and CDR2 is FQNEAQ. The CDR3 spans 14 residues. CDR3 bases: TGTGCCAGCACCCAGGACAGGATCGCCTACGAGCAGTACTTC. Translated, it gives CASTQDRIAYEQYF.

The V call is TRBV5-4, the J call TRBJ2-5; tentatively, D is TRBD1 or TRBD2 (6 bases each). Germline V gene lookup returns CDR1 SGHNT and CDR2 YYREEE (reference sequence). The CDR3 is 13 amino acids. V gave up 3 bases and J gave up 5 bases, with 11 bases separating them. As DNA, the CDR3 is TGTGCCAGCAGCTCCGGGGGCCGGGAGACCCAGTACTTC. This gives the protein CASSSGGRETQYF.

The V call is TRBV7-9, the J call TRBJ2-2; 13 bases align to TRBD2. The CDR3 loop spans 19 amino acids. Germline-derived CDR1 and CDR2 are SEHNR and FQNEAQ (reference sequence). After removal of 6 bases from V and 0 bases from J, the junction contained 10 bases not matched to a gene. CDR3 residues: CASRDTSGRAYPNTGELFF. As DNA, the CDR3 is TGTGCCAGCAGGGATACTAGCGGGAGGGCCTACCCGAACACCGGGGAGCTGTTTTTT.

The chain has TRBV7-9 and TRBJ2-2; D is unresolved. The CDR3 sequence is 16 residues long. CDR1 and CDR2 from the germline V gene are SEHNR and FQNEAQ (reference sequence). Trimming cost V 3 bases and J 4 bases, with 15 bases left between them. This chain's CDR3 is CASSFIQVVSTGELFF. For the CDR3, the DNA is TGTGCCAGCAGCTTCATCCAGGTGGTAAGCACCGGGGAGCTGTTTTTT. Looking up the rest from reference TRBV7-9 and TRBJ2-2 gives the full variable domain: DTGVSQNPRHKITKRGQNVTFRCDPISEHNRLYWYRQTLGQGPEFLTYFQNEAQLEKSRLLSDRFSAERPKGSFSTLEIQRTEQGDSAMYLCASSFIQVVSTGELFFGEGSRLTVL.

The CDR3 reads CARIIAGGQETQYF. For the CDR3, the DNA is TGTGCCAGAATCATAGCGGGAGGACAAGAGACCCAGTACTTC. This chain links TRBV7-9 with TRBJ2-5; TRBD2 aligns across 10 bases. Trimming took 9 bases from V and 2 from J; bases not matched to a gene: 6. Germline values: CDR1 SEHNR, CDR2 FQNEAQ (reference sequence). The CDR3 is 14 residues long.

This sequence joins TRBV7-9 and TRBJ2-1; D not certain. The CDR3 sequence is 11 residues long. V was trimmed by 1 base and J by 15 bases, leaving 10 bases between them. The germline V gene has CDR1 SEHNR and CDR2 FQNEAQ (reference sequence). CDR3 residues: CASSLVSQPFF. The CDR3 DNA sequence: TGTGCCAGCAGCTTAGTAAGCCAACCGTTCTTC.

The chain has TRBV7-9 and TRBJ1-1; possible D gene TRBD1, 6 bases. Trimming removed 3 bases at V and 0 bases at J, with 11 bases between. CDR1 and CDR2 from the germline V gene are SEHNR and FQNEAQ (reference sequence). The CDR3 is 15 amino acids. The CDR3 sequence: CASSFSTGMNTEAFF. CDR3 coding DNA: TGTGCCAGCAGCTTTTCGACAGGAATGAACACTGAAGCTTTCTTT.

The CDR3 is CASSLDSRDYGYTF. CDR3 in DNA: TGTGCCAGCAGTTTAGATAGCAGGGACTATGGCTACACCTTC. This chain links TRBV28 with TRBJ1-2; tentatively, D is TRBD1 (5 bases). V shed 2 bases and J shed 3 bases, with 10 bases lying between them. Germline assignment: CDR1 MDHEN and CDR2 SYDVKM. CDR3 length: 14 residues.

This clone was recorded only once. V gene TRBV6-5 combines with J gene TRBJ2-7, with D uncertain. Germline V gives CDR1 MNHEY, CDR2 SVGAGI. Trimming removed 5 bases from V and 0 bases from J, with 8 bases in between. The CDR3 extends over 13 amino acids. The chain's CDR3 is CASSPVSSYEQYF. The CDR3 coding sequence is TGTGCCAGCAGTCCGGTAAGCTCCTACGAGCAGTACTTC.

The chain has TRBV27 and TRBJ2-3; D gene uncertain. The germline CDR1 and CDR2 sequences are MNHEY and SMNVEV (reference sequence). The CDR3 runs 13 residues. Trimming stripped 0 bases from V and 6 bases from J, with 7 bases between. This chain's CDR3 is CASSLSNSDTQYF. DNA for the CDR3: TGTGCCAGCAGTTTATCGAATTCGGATACGCAGTATTTT.

The chain combines TRBV30 with TRBJ1-6; D is possibly TRBD1 (5 bases). The CDR3 totals 14 residues. The V gene's germline CDR1 is GTSNPN and CDR2 SVGIG (reference sequence). Trimming removed 0 bases at V and 10 bases at J, with 13 bases between. In DNA form, the CDR3 reads TGTGCCTGGAGTGTCGACAGCGTAAGATCACCCCTCCACTTT. It is translated as CAWSVDSVRSPLHF.

Points on this clone: Within the sample, other DNA sequences also encode this same CDR3. The CDR3 nucleotides are TGTGCCAGCAGCTCAGGGACAGATACGCAGTATTTT. Its translation is CASSSGTDTQYF. The V gene is TRBV28, the J gene TRBJ2-3, with D possibly being TRBD1 (5 bases). This CDR3 is 12 amino acids long. The V and J ends lost 6 bases and 3 bases respectively, with 7 bases between them. The germline V gene encodes CDR1 MDHEN and CDR2 SYDVKM.

Note on this clone: The sample carries other DNA sequences with the same CDR3. This chain uses TRBV7-9 with TRBJ2-1; the D gene is possibly TRBD1 (6 bases). CDR3 length equals 11 residues. Trimming removed 5 bases from V and 7 bases from J, with 6 bases in between. Per germline, CDR1 SEHNR and CDR2 FQNEAQ (reference sequence). The CDR3 spells CASSRGNEQFF. CDR3 nucleotide sequence: TGTGCCAGCAGCAGGGGGAATGAGCAGTTCTTC. Full variable domain (missing parts from reference TRBV7-9 and TRBJ2-1): DTGVSQNPRHKITKRGQNVTFRCDPISEHNRLYWYRQTLGQGPEFLTYFQNEAQLEKSRLLSDRFSAERPKGSFSTLEIQRTEQGDSAMYLCASSRGNEQFFGPGTRLTVL.

The chain employs TRBV4-3 and TRBJ2-7; the match to TRBD2 covers 7 bases. The V and J ends lost 1 base and 5 bases, in that order; junction bases with no gene match: 8. This CDR3 contains 15 residues. The germline CDR1 and CDR2 sequences are LGHNA and YSLEER. CDR3 residues: CASSQVYAGDDEQYF. The CDR3 nucleotides are TGCGCCAGCAGCCAAGTATATGCGGGGGACGACGAGCAGTACTTC.

The chain combines TRBV6-1 with TRBJ1-5, with unresolved D. The V end was cut by 3 bases, the J end by 0 bases, with 12 bases between. Per germline, CDR1 MNHNS and CDR2 SASEGT. There are 16 residues in the CDR3. The CDR3 reads CASSDTAGHSNQPQHF. The CDR3 nucleotides read TGTGCCAGCAGTGATACGGCAGGCCATAGCAATCAGCCCCAGCATTTT.

The V call is TRBV27, the J call TRBJ1-2, with D uncertain. There are 11 residues in the CDR3. CDR1 is MNHEY and CDR2 is SMNVEV in the germline V gene (reference sequence). The germline V and J ends were trimmed by 5 bases and 8 bases, with 9 bases remaining between them. CDR3 DNA sequence: TGTGCCAGCAGTAACAGTAACGGCTACACCTTC. It is translated as CASSNSNGYTF.

The chain employs TRBV29-1 and TRBJ2-2, with unresolved D. V lost 6 bases, J lost 6 bases, and 17 bases lay in between. This CDR3 spans 14 amino acids. Germline V CDR1 and CDR2: SQVTM, ANQGSEA. CDR3 sequence reads: CSVAELVGAGELFF. The CDR3, as DNA: TGCAGCGTGGCGGAGTTGGTGGGTGCCGGGGAGCTGTTTTTT.

This clone appeared once. The rearrangement links TRBV5-5 to TRBJ1-2; TRBD1 agrees at 8 bases. Trimming took 0 bases from V and 5 from J; bases not matched to a gene: 6. There are 15 residues in the CDR3. Germline V gene sequence: CDR1 SGHKS, CDR2 YYEKEE (reference sequence). CDR3 DNA sequence: TGTGCCAGCAGCTTGGCCCCTGGACAGGGTTATGGCTACACCTTC. Amino acids: CASSLAPGQGYGYTF.

This chain links TRBV5-8 with TRBJ2-1, with 13 bases identical to TRBD2. Trimming at V came to 4 bases and at J to 9 bases, leaving 7 bases not matched to a gene. Germline V CDR1 and CDR2: SGHTS, YDEGEE. The CDR3 is made up of 15 amino acids. The CDR3 DNA reads as TGTGCCAGCAGCCGGACTAGCGGGAGTGTTTTTGAGCAGTTCTTC. Residues: CASSRTSGSVFEQFF.

The chain is built from TRBV29-1 and TRBJ2-5, with no clear D. TRBJ2-7 matches the DNA end more closely, so the J call is doubtful. CDR3 length equals 12 residues. Germline values: CDR1 SQVTM, CDR2 ANQGSEA. The CDR3 nucleotides are TGCAGCGTTCTTGGTATTACCTACGAGCAGTACTTC. It translates to CSVLGITYEQYF.

This chain connects TRBV30 to TRBJ1-1; a possible D gene is TRBD1 (5 bases). The CDR3 consists of 13 residues. Trimming cost V 5 bases and J 5 bases, with 15 bases left between them. Germline V gene sequence: CDR1 GTSNPN, CDR2 SVGIG (reference sequence). The CDR3: CAWSYGEGTEAFF. CDR3 bases: TGTGCCTGGTCTTACGGTGAGGGGACTGAAGCTTTCTTT.

The chain carries TRBV7-9 and TRBJ2-2; D not resolved. The CDR3 is 11 residues long. V lost 8 bases, J lost 6 bases, and 7 bases lay in between. Germline V gene lookup returns CDR1 SEHNR and CDR2 FQNEAQ (reference sequence). The CDR3 nucleotides read TGTGCCAGCCTTAACCCCGGGGAGCTGTTTTTT. It translates to CASLNPGELFF.

The V gene is TRBV30, the J gene TRBJ2-1, with a tentative D call TRBD1 (6 bases). V was cut by 5 bases and J by 4 bases, with 12 bases left in between. CDR1 is GTSNPN and CDR2 is SVGIG in the germline V gene (reference sequence). The CDR3 has 13 amino acids. CDR3 DNA: TGTGCCTGGGCCCCTACAGGGTACAATGAGCAGTTCTTC. Its translation: CAWAPTGYNEQFF.

The chain links TRBV6-6 to TRBJ2-3, with 7 bases that match TRBD2. This CDR3 has 14 residues. Unmatched junction bases numbered 5, after V lost 7 bases and J lost 1 base. Germline values: CDR1 MNHNY, CDR2 SVGAGI (reference sequence). CDR3 in DNA: TGTGCCAGCACCAATGGGGGGGGCACAGATACGCAGTATTTT. It translates to CASTNGGGTDTQYF.